The clone carrying this T cell receptor (beta chain) has at least ten counts. What it binds is unknown. This sample was included in a study of T-cell reconstitution after alpha-beta-depleted transplantation in children. Findings and caveats of the study: It was reported that alpha-beta T cells came from several hundred expanded graft clones (about two months after transplant). It was surviving recipient T cells and thymic progenitors that gave some patients high TCRbeta diversity at day 60. Newly produced T cells mostly provided counts and TCRbeta diversity after one year, as hyperexpanded clones declined.

Using unique molecular identifiers, the investigators prepared the TCRbeta library. Using its own MiXCR run on the PCR reads, TCRdb lists one record per CDR3 protein. The sample holds some 830,000 distinct CDR3 sequences, approximately 15% seen once. This CDR3 spans 14 amino acids. V lost 5 bases to trimming and J lost 4 bases, with 12 bases between them. The V gene's germline CDR1 is SEHNR and CDR2 FQNEAQ (reference sequence). This clonotype originated in a male patient aged 10-17 years who had a stem cell transplant for acute lymphoblastic leukemia, so the T cells may come from the graft donor. V usage is TRBV7-9 and J usage is TRBJ2-1; D gene unclear. Sample: PBMCs, mostly from graft donor cells, taken 360 days after TCRalphabeta/CD19-depleted stem cell transplant. The CDR3 nucleotides read TGTGCCAGCAGCCCGGGTATAAGGTACAATGAGCAGTTCTTC. It encodes CASSPGIRYNEQFF.